These 14 T cell receptor beta chains share one sample of origin, sequenced in a study of T cell changes during pregnancy in multiple sclerosis. Clones were sequenced by immunoSEQ multiplex PCR, and TCRdb holds only the in-frame ones, with some missing. Of approximately 90,000 clones listed, roughly 89% are singletons. Sequences were derived from peripheral blood, sampled after pregnancy. The receptors come from a female donor in good health, enrolled as a control in a pregnancy study.

The J gene is TRBJ1-1, the V gene TRBV11-1, with unresolved D. CDR3 length: 12 amino acids. V lost 5 bases, J lost 7 bases, and 11 bases lay in between. CDR1 SGHAT and CDR2 FQDESV come from the germline V gene (reference sequence). Written as DNA, the CDR3 is TGTGCCAGCAGCCGCCCCCTCGGTGAAGCTTTCTTT. Translating gives CASSRPLGEAFF.

This sequence joins TRBV25-1 and TRBJ2-5; D is undetermined. Germline CDR1 MGHDK, CDR2 SYGVNS. The CDR3 spans 13 residues. Trimming left V 0 bases short and J 5 bases short, with 7 bases between. The CDR3 region is CASSEYFRETQYF. CDR3 coding DNA: TGTGCCAGCAGTGAATATTTCAGGGAGACCCAGTACTTC.

The V call is TRBV5-1, the J call TRBJ2-3, with D maybe TRBD2 (7 bases). Trimming took 0 bases from V and 0 from J, leaving 17 bases between them. The CDR3 sequence is 18 residues long. Germline V lookup: CDR1 SGHRS, CDR2 YFSETQ. CDR3 coding DNA: TGCGCCAGCAGCTTGGGTACAAGGGGGGGCTCGAGCACAGATACGCAGTATTTT. It codes for CASSLGTRGGSSTDTQYF.

This chain uses TRBV7-2 with TRBJ2-1; 9 nucleotides line up with TRBD1. Per germline, CDR1 SGHTA and CDR2 FQGNSA. The junction had 6 bases not matched to a gene; V was cut back by 6 bases and J by 3 bases. This CDR3 spans 15 amino acids. CDR3 DNA: TGTGCCAGCAGTCCGACAGGGGGTTTCTACAATGAGCAGTTCTTC. It is translated as CASSPTGGFYNEQFF.

V is TRBV7-3 and J is TRBJ1-1; D might be TRBD1 (5 bases). The CDR3 spans 14 residues. The germline V gene encodes CDR1 SGHTA and CDR2 FQGTGA. Trimming cost V 5 bases and J 1 base, with 11 bases left between them. The CDR3 region has the DNA TGTGCCAGCAGCCCGACCGGGGGGAACACTGAAGCTTTCTTT. Amino acid sequence: CASSPTGGNTEAFF. Full variable domain (remainder filled in from reference TRBV7-3 and TRBJ1-1): GAGVSQTPSNKVTEKGKYVELRCDPISGHTALYWYRQSLGQGPEFLIYFQGTGAADDSGLPNDRFFAVRPEGSVSTLKIQRTERGDSAVYLCASSPTGGNTEAFFGQGTRLTVV.

The rearrangement links TRBV9 to TRBJ2-3, with TRBD2 matching 16 bases. Germline V gene data show CDR1 as SGDLS and CDR2 as YYNGEE. CDR3 length: 18 residues. Unmatched junction bases numbered 4, after V lost 2 bases and J lost 1 base. Here the CDR3 DNA reads TGTGCCAGCAGCGTTGGGACTAGCGGGGGGGCCGGCACAGATACGCAGTATTTT. Translated, it gives CASSVGTSGGAGTDTQYF.

The chain recombines TRBV6-6 with TRBJ2-3, with a weak D call TRBD2 (7 bases). This CDR3 is 15 amino acids long. V lost 7 bases, J lost 0 bases, and 14 bases lay in between. From germline, CDR1 is MNHNY and CDR2 SVGAGI (reference sequence). CDR3 in DNA: TGTGCCAGCACCGAGGGGGGGGTTAGCACAGATACGCAGTATTTT. Amino acids: CASTEGGVSTDTQYF.

The chain recombines TRBV6-6 with TRBJ2-2; D gene unclear. Looked up from germline, CDR1 is MNHNY and CDR2 is SVGAGI (reference sequence). Trimming stripped 2 bases from V and 6 bases from J, with 4 bases between. This CDR3 contains 12 residues. The CDR3: CASSYRAGELFF. CDR3 nucleotides: TGTGCCAGCAGTTACCGGGCCGGGGAGCTGTTTTTT.

V gene TRBV7-2 combines with J gene TRBJ1-1, with D hard to call. CDR3 size: 15 residues. CDR1 and CDR2 (germline): SGHTA, FQGNSA. Trimming pared 1 base from V and 0 bases from J, leaving 9 bases between. CDR3 sequence: CASSLGGNMNTEAFF. Here the CDR3 DNA reads TGTGCCAGCAGCTTAGGAGGCAACATGAACACTGAAGCTTTCTTT.

The rearrangement joins TRBV27 to TRBJ1-5, with D hard to call. V gave up 3 bases and J gave up 2 bases, with 5 bases separating them. Per the germline V gene, CDR1 is MNHEY and CDR2 is SMNVEV (reference sequence). The CDR3 has 13 amino acids. The DNA of the CDR3 is TGTGCCAGCAGTTTTGCAGGCAATCAGCCCCAGCATTTT. It specifies CASSFAGNQPQHF.

This chain uses TRBV10-3 with TRBJ1-6, with TRBD1 matching over 8 bases. V lost 3 bases and J lost 10; bases outside the gene matches: 8. From germline, CDR1 is ENHRY and CDR2 SYGVKD. The CDR3 extends over 15 amino acids. CDR3 nucleotides: TGTGCCATCAGTGACGGACAGGGTTTAAGGTCACCCCTCCACTTT. Protein: CAISDGQGLRSPLHF.

The chain carries TRBV12-5 and TRBJ1-2; 7 positions match TRBD1. This CDR3 has 13 amino acids. J lost 11 bases, V lost 1 base, and 7 bases had no gene match. The germline CDR1 and CDR2 sequences are LGHNT and FRNRAP. The CDR3 sequence: CASGLGRGDSYTF. CDR3 in DNA: TGTGCTAGTGGTTTGGGCAGGGGGGATTCTTACACCTTC.

The chain combines TRBV5-1 with TRBJ2-7; 7 bases line up with TRBD2. There are 13 residues in the CDR3. Germline V gives CDR1 SGHRS, CDR2 YFSETQ. The ends lost 5 bases at V and 0 bases at J; junction bases unmatched: 2. CDR3 nucleotide sequence: TGCGCCAGCAGTCGGACTAGCTCCTACGAGCAGTACTTC. Its protein product is CASSRTSSYEQYF. The whole variable domain, remainder taken from reference TRBV5-1 and TRBJ2-7, is KAGVTQTPRYLIKTRGQQVTLSCSPISGHRSVSWYQQTPGQGLQFLFEYFSETQRNKGNFPGRFSGRQFSNSRSEMNVSTLELGDSALYLCASSRTSSYEQYFGPGTRLTVT.

V usage is TRBV19 and J usage is TRBJ2-2; 7 bases align to TRBD1. J was trimmed by 4 bases and V by 1 base; bases with no gene match: 3. Germline CDR1 and CDR2: LNHDA and SQIVND (reference sequence). The CDR3 has 15 amino acids. The CDR3 DNA sequence: TGTGCCAGTAGTATAGCACAGGGGTTCACCGGGGAGCTGTTTTTT. It yields the protein CASSIAQGFTGELFF.